This T cell receptor (beta chain) was recorded in a study of beta chain features in type 1 diabetes. This CDR3 spans 14 amino acids. In germline, CDR1 is MDHEN, CDR2 SYDVKM. Trimming removed 3 bases at V and 4 bases at J, with 12 bases between. This clone was seen a handful of times. Expressed TCRB transcripts were sequenced, since all the RNA that had been isolated was reverse transcribed. Repertoires were generated with immunoSEQ multiplex PCR, while TCRdb's copy carries only in-frame clones and drops some. The sample has under 950,000 clones, around a sixth seen once. Sequencing was carried out using naive CD4+ T cells from blood. This clonotype was sampled from a woman in her late teens or twenties in good health. J is TRBJ1-2 and V is TRBV28; D not resolved. The CDR3: CASSLVTVSYGYTF. CDR3 DNA sequence: TGTGCCAGCAGTTTGGTGACCGTAAGCTATGGCTACACCTTC.